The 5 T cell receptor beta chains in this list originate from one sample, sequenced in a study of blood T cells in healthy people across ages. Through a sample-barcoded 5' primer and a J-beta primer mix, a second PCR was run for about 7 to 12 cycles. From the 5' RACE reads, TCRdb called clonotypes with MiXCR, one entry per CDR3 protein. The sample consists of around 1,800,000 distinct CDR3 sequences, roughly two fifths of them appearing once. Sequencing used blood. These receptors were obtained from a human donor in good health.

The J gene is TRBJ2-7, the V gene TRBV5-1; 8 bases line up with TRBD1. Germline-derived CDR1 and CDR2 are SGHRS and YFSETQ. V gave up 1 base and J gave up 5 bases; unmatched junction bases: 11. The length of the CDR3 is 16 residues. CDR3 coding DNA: TGCGCCAGCAGCTTGTCGGACCCCGACAGGGGTGACGAGCAGTACTTC. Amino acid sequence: CASSLSDPDRGDEQYF.

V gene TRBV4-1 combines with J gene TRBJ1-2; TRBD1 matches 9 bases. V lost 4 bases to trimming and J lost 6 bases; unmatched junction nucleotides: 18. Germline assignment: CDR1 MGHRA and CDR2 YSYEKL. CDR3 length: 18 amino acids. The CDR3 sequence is CASSLLNDPFRDRDGYTF. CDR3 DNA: TGCGCCAGCAGCCTTCTCAACGACCCCTTCCGGGACAGGGATGGCTACACCTTC.

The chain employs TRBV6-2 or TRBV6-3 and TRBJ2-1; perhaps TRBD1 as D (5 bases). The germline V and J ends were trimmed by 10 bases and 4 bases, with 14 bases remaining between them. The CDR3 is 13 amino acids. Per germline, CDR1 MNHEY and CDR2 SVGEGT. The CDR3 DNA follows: TGTGCCACCGAGCAGGGAAGTTACAATGAGCAGTTCTTC. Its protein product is CATEQGSYNEQFF.

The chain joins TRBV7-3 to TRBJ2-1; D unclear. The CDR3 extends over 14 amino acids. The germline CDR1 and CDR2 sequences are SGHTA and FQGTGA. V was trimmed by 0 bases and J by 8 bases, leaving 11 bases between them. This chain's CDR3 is CASSLTGQHYEQFF. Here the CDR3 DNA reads TGTGCCAGCAGCTTAACTGGCCAACACTATGAGCAGTTCTTC.

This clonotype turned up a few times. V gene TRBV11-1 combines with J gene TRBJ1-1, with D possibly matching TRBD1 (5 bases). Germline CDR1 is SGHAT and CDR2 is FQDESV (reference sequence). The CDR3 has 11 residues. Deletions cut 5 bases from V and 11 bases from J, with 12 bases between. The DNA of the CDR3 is TGTGCCAGCAGCGATGGGGGTAAGGCTTTCTTT. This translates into CASSDGGKAFF.